One TCR beta chain is described in this entry. These data belong to a study of blood T cell repertoires in COVID-19. Produced via immunoSEQ multiplex PCR; TCRdb's table is partial and in-frame only. The table lists 60,000 to 70,000 clones, about 73% of them singletons. The sequenced sample consisted of peripheral blood. This sequence originates from an elderly woman with acute or convalescent COVID-19.

CDR3 coding DNA: TGCAGCGTGGTAGCGGGCCCAGATACGCAGTATTTT. Its translation is CSVVAGPDTQYF. V usage is TRBV29-1 and J usage is TRBJ2-3, with 7 bases lining up with TRBD2. V dropped 6 bases and J dropped 4; count of bases not matched to a gene: 4. The CDR3 has 12 amino acids. Per germline, CDR1 SQVTM and CDR2 ANQGSEA.